Following are 23 T cell receptor beta chains from one sample sequenced in a study of shared clonotypes between healthy human individuals. The repertoire was sequenced with immunoSEQ multiplex PCR; TCRdb's copy has only in-frame clones and lacks some. Among some 2,000,000 clones listed, 85% to 95% were seen once. What was sequenced was naive CD4+ T cells sorted from blood. Subset described: CD45RA+ positively selected. The receptors come from a man between 18 and 35 years old in good health.

Notes on this clone: A much larger clone differs from this one at a single base, so this may be a read error. The same CDR3 is also encoded by other DNA sequences in this sample. The chain has TRBV4-3 and TRBJ2-3; D is uncertain. The V end lost 4 bases, the J end lost 0 bases, and 5 bases lay between the germline ends. The germline gives CDR1 LGHNA, CDR2 YSLEER. The CDR3 sequence is 13 residues long. In DNA, the CDR3 is TGCGCCAGCAGCCTAACTAGCACAGATACGCAGTATTTT. Translated, it gives CASSLTSTDTQYF.

As concerns this clone: In the same sample, other DNA sequences code for this CDR3. This chain uses TRBV6-1 with TRBJ2-7, with D uncertain. Germline V CDR1 and CDR2: MNHNS, SASEGT. The CDR3 sequence is 13 residues long. Trimming cost V 3 bases and J 3 bases, with 9 bases left between them. CDR3 nucleotides: TGTGCCAGCAGTGATTTAGGTCGCTACGAGCAGTACTTC. It codes for CASSDLGRYEQYF.

The chain combines TRBV9 with TRBJ2-3; 7 bases align to TRBD1. Germline CDR1 reads SGDLS; CDR2 reads YYNGEE. The ends lost 4 bases at V and 0 bases at J; junction bases unmatched: 8. The CDR3 is 16 amino acids. The CDR3 sequence: CASSTSTGPSTDTQYF. The CDR3 DNA reads as TGTGCCAGCAGCACCTCGACAGGGCCGAGCACAGATACGCAGTATTTT.

The chain employs TRBV5-1 and TRBJ2-1; D not resolved. CDR3 length: 11 residues. Germline V gene sequence: CDR1 SGHRS, CDR2 YFSETQ. Trimming pared 3 bases from V and 9 bases from J, leaving 7 bases between. The CDR3 region has the DNA TGCGCCAGCAGCTCGAGCAGTGAGCAGTTCTTC. Protein sequence: CASSSSSEQFF.

The rearrangement uses TRBV6-5 and TRBJ2-7; 9 nucleotides agree with TRBD2. The CDR3 is made up of 15 amino acids. The V gene end was trimmed by 2 bases and the J gene end by 4 bases; junction bases not matched to a gene: 6. Germline CDR1 MNHEY, CDR2 SVGAGI. The CDR3 DNA sequence: TGTGCCAGCAGTTACGGGCAGCGGGGGGAATACGAGCAGTACTTC. Translation: CASSYGQRGEYEQYF.

This rearrangement joins TRBV2 to TRBJ1-5; the D is unclear. This CDR3 comprises 15 residues. Per the germline V gene, CDR1 is SNHLY and CDR2 is FYNNEI. V was pared by 3 bases and J by 0 bases, with 9 bases between. The CDR3 is CASSEQVNSNQPQHF. The CDR3 nucleotides read TGTGCCAGCAGTGAGCAGGTGAATAGCAATCAGCCCCAGCATTTT. The variable domain in full, with the rest retrieved from reference TRBV2 and TRBJ1-5, is EPEVTQTPSHQVTQMGQEVILRCVPISNHLYFYWYRQILGQKVEFLVSFYNNEISEKSEIFDDQFSVERPDGSNFTLKIRSTKLEDSAMYFCASSEQVNSNQPQHFGDGTRLSIL.

Turning to this clone: In the same sample, other DNA sequences code for this CDR3. V is TRBV7-9 and J is TRBJ1-2, with 8 nucleotides matching TRBD1. V lost 5 bases, J lost 0 bases, and 2 bases stayed unmatched. From germline, CDR1 is SEHNR and CDR2 FQNEAQ (reference sequence). The CDR3 totals 14 residues. The CDR3 DNA reads TGTGCCAGCAGCGGACAGGGTCCTAACTATGGCTACACCTTC. Translated: CASSGQGPNYGYTF.

This chain joins TRBV7-2 and TRBJ2-7, with TRBD2 matching over 10 bases. Germline V gives CDR1 SGHTA, CDR2 FQGNSA. The junction had 3 bases not matched to a gene; V was cut back by 1 base and J by 6 bases. CDR3 length: 14 amino acids. The CDR3 spells CASSLGSGGPEQYF. The CDR3 DNA is TGTGCCAGCAGCTTAGGTAGCGGGGGGCCCGAGCAGTACTTC.

The rearrangement joins TRBV10-3 to TRBJ2-1; the match to TRBD1 covers 7 bases. The CDR3 length is 13 residues. Germline V lookup: CDR1 ENHRY, CDR2 SYGVKD. Losses at the gene ends were 2 bases for V and 9 bases for J; bases not matched to a gene: 4. CDR3 in amino acids: CAISEDRVGEQFF. The CDR3 DNA reads TGTGCCATCAGTGAGGACAGGGTGGGTGAGCAGTTCTTC.

Note on this clone: Within the sample, other DNA sequences also encode this same CDR3. The rearrangement uses TRBV28 and TRBJ2-7; D is possibly TRBD2 (5 bases). There are 13 residues in the CDR3. Germline CDR1 reads MDHEN; CDR2 reads SYDVKM. V lost 3 bases to trimming and J lost 4 bases, with 10 bases between them. The CDR3 nucleotides are TGTGCCAGCAGTTTTGGTGGAGGTTACGAGCAGTACTTC. It translates to CASSFGGGYEQYF.

The chain uses TRBV4-3 and TRBJ2-1, with D tentatively TRBD2 (5 bases). V lost 0 bases and J lost 3, with 9 bases in between. CDR3 size: 15 residues. Germline CDR1 is LGHNA and CDR2 is YSLEER. CDR3: CASSQEPSSYNEQFF. Written as DNA, the CDR3 is TGCGCCAGCAGCCAAGAGCCTAGCAGCTACAATGAGCAGTTCTTC.

As DNA, the CDR3 is TGTGCCTGGAGTGTAACCCTTTTCGGGGGAAGTTCACCCCTCCACTTT. It codes for CAWSVTLFGGSSPLHF. This sequence joins TRBV30 and TRBJ1-6; D possibly corresponds to TRBD1 (5 bases). The germline gives CDR1 GTSNPN, CDR2 SVGIG (reference sequence). The length of the CDR3 is 16 residues. Trimming removed 0 bases at V and 9 bases at J, with 18 bases between. Together with reference TRBV30 and TRBJ1-6, the CDR3 gives the full variable domain: SQTIHQWPATLVQPVGSPLSLECTVEGTSNPNLYWYRQAAGRGLQLLFYSVGIGQISSEVPQNLSASRPQDRQFILSSKKLLLSDSGFYLCAWSVTLFGGSSPLHFGNGTRLTVT.

The chain combines TRBV15 with TRBJ1-3, with D unclear. Between the trimmed V and J ends, which lost 1 base and 1 base, there was a span of 11 bases. Germline CDR1 and CDR2: LNHNV and YYDKDF (reference sequence). The CDR3 has 16 residues. The CDR3 region has the DNA TGTGCCACCAGCAGAGGAGGTGTAGGGTCTGGAAACACCATATATTTT. This gives the protein CATSRGGVGSGNTIYF.

This chain uses TRBV5-1 with TRBJ2-3; D possibly corresponds to TRBD2 (6 bases). The germline CDR1 and CDR2 sequences are SGHRS and YFSETQ. The germline V and J ends were trimmed by 3 bases and 5 bases, with 7 bases remaining between them. The CDR3 consists of 12 residues. The CDR3 coding sequence is TGCGCCAGCAGCTGGCGGGGAGATACGCAGTATTTT. Residues: CASSWRGDTQYF.

This chain uses TRBV7-9 with TRBJ2-3; either TRBD1 or TRBD2 may supply D (5 bases each). The germline V and J ends were trimmed by 4 bases and 3 bases, with 14 bases remaining between them. The CDR3 runs 15 residues. CDR1 SEHNR and CDR2 FQNEAQ come from the germline V gene (reference sequence). The CDR3 reads CASSSQRGRTDTQYF. The CDR3 bases are TGTGCCAGCAGCTCGCAGAGGGGAAGGACAGATACGCAGTATTTT. Drawing the rest from reference TRBV7-9 and TRBJ2-3, the complete variable domain is DTGVSQNPRHKITKRGQNVTFRCDPISEHNRLYWYRQTLGQGPEFLTYFQNEAQLEKSRLLSDRFSAERPKGSFSTLEIQRTEQGDSAMYLCASSSQRGRTDTQYFGPGTRLTVL.

The V call is TRBV6-1, the J call TRBJ1-5; D is perhaps TRBD1 (6 bases). This CDR3 region has 15 residues. V was clipped by 2 bases and J by 3 bases, with 11 bases between them. Germline V CDR1 and CDR2: MNHNS, SASEGT. The CDR3 DNA follows: TGTGCCAGCAGTGAACGAAACAGGGACAATCAGCCCCAGCATTTT. It encodes CASSERNRDNQPQHF.

The chain carries TRBV5-6 and TRBJ2-7; 8 positions agree with TRBD1. The germline gives CDR1 SGHDT, CDR2 YYEEEE. CDR3 length: 14 residues. Trimming at V came to 2 bases and at J to 2 bases, leaving 3 bases not matched to a gene. Here the CDR3 DNA reads TGTGCCAGCAGCTTTGACAGGGGACCCTACGAGCAGTACTTC. Residues: CASSFDRGPYEQYF.

The chain recombines TRBV5-4 with TRBJ2-3; 10 bases align to TRBD2. V shed 0 bases, J shed 5 bases, and the junction held 3 bases outside the gene matches. The CDR3 consists of 15 residues. Germline V gene lookup returns CDR1 SGHNT and CDR2 YYREEE (reference sequence). CDR3 sequence reads: CASSLEGLAVDTQYF. The CDR3 DNA reads as TGTGCCAGCAGCTTGGAAGGACTAGCGGTAGATACGCAGTATTTT.

The chain is built from TRBV7-9 and TRBJ1-1; no clear D gene. Trimming removed 3 bases at V and 3 bases at J, with 11 bases between. The CDR3 consists of 14 residues. Germline lookup yields CDR1 SEHNR and CDR2 FQNEAQ (reference sequence). The CDR3 DNA reads as TGTGCCAGCAGCTTGGCCCGACTCGACACTGAAGCTTTCTTT. It codes for CASSLARLDTEAFF.

The V and J genes are TRBV30 and TRBJ2-4; maybe TRBD1 (6 bases). Trimming removed 1 base from V and 7 bases from J, with 11 bases in between. The CDR3 totals 13 residues. Germline V gene data show CDR1 as GTSNPN and CDR2 as SVGIG (reference sequence). This chain's CDR3 is CAWSGQQGNIQYF. The CDR3 nucleotides read TGTGCCTGGAGTGGACAGCAGGGGAACATTCAGTACTTC.

The chain combines TRBV7-2 with TRBJ2-1; D possibly corresponds to TRBD2 (5 bases). The CDR3 is made up of 15 amino acids. V was shortened by 1 base and J by 5 bases, with 12 bases between the two germline ends. Germline CDR1 and CDR2: SGHTA and FQGNSA. The CDR3 reads CASSLEVLAHNEQFF. DNA of the CDR3: TGTGCCAGCAGCTTAGAGGTTCTAGCCCACAATGAGCAGTTCTTC.

V and J are TRBV7-9 and TRBJ2-3; perhaps TRBD2 as D (5 bases). This CDR3 has 15 residues. Trimming shortened V by 2 bases and J by 6 bases, and 15 bases separated the two germline ends. Germline CDR1 is SEHNR and CDR2 is FQNEAQ (reference sequence). The CDR3 loop is CASSLRRTTGDTQYF. In nucleotides, the CDR3 is TGTGCCAGCAGCTTACGGCGAACGACGGGGGATACGCAGTATTTT.

This clone has just one count. V usage is TRBV5-4 and J usage is TRBJ1-3; 11 bases fit TRBD1. Trimming removed 2 bases from V and 0 bases from J; junction bases left unmatched: 4. The CDR3 is 17 amino acids. CDR1 is SGHNT and CDR2 is YYREEE in the germline V gene (reference sequence). The CDR3: CASSFRTGGSSGNTIYF. In nucleotides, the CDR3 is TGTGCCAGCAGCTTTAGGACAGGGGGCTCCTCTGGAAACACCATATATTTT.